A single sample is the source of the 14 T cell receptor beta chains below, sequenced in a study of CD8+CD57+ T cells in acquired aplastic anemia. Profiles of TCR beta VDJ and CDR3 were generated from a genomic DNA template. Via MiXCR, TCRdb re-called the reads, giving one row per CDR3 protein. The table lists 180,000 or so distinct CDR3 sequences, just over 45% of them singletons. Material for sequencing was sorted CD4+, CD8+, or CD8+CD57+ T cells (not recorded which) from PBMCs. These receptor sequences come from a human donor in good health.

The chain recombines TRBV27 with TRBJ2-7, with D tentatively TRBD2 (6 bases). The germline V and J ends were trimmed by 6 bases and 0 bases, with 9 bases remaining between them. This CDR3 is 13 amino acids long. The germline gives CDR1 MNHEY, CDR2 SMNVEV (reference sequence). This CDR3 reads CASRPGLSYEQYF. The CDR3 nucleotides read TGTGCCAGCAGACCGGGACTCTCCTACGAGCAGTACTTC.

The DNA of the CDR3 is TGTGCCAGCCAGCGGGAGGGCCGCGAGCAGTACTTC. It is translated as CASQREGREQYF. This chain uses TRBV25-1 with TRBJ2-7; 10 bases align to TRBD2. V trimming: 8 bases; J trimming: 6 bases; junction bases outside the gene matches: 4. The CDR3 length is 12 residues. Germline-derived CDR1 and CDR2 are MGHDK and SYGVNS.

This clonotype occurred many times. This chain uses TRBV15 with TRBJ2-7; the match to TRBD2 covers 11 bases. This CDR3 comprises 15 residues. Germline V gene sequence: CDR1 LNHNV, CDR2 YYDKDF (reference sequence). Trimming removed 1 base from V and 3 bases from J; junction bases left unmatched: 2. CDR3 sequence reads: CATSRVTSGDYEQYF. The DNA of the CDR3 is TGTGCCACCAGCAGAGTGACTAGCGGGGACTACGAGCAGTACTTC.

This clonotype came up many times. The rearrangement joins TRBV29-1 to TRBJ2-7, with TRBD1 matching over 8 bases. Germline trimming cut 8 bases from V and 9 bases from J; bases unmatched to any gene: 15. Germline values: CDR1 SQVTM, CDR2 ANQGSEA. This CDR3 spans 13 amino acids. In DNA form, the CDR3 reads TGCAGCTTCACCGGGACAGGCCTTTTTGGGCAGTACTTC. The encoded protein is CSFTGTGLFGQYF.

This clonotype was picked up a small number of times. Possible read error: a much larger clone is one base away. No conserved phenylalanine or tryptophan ends this CDR3, so it is likely a read error. This chain uses TRBV7-9 with TRBJ2-3; D gene unclear. The germline V gene encodes CDR1 SEHNR and CDR2 FQNEAQ (reference sequence). The V end lost 2 bases, the J end lost 8 bases, and 14 bases lay between the germline ends. The CDR3 covers 14 residues. For the CDR3, the DNA is TGTGCCAGCAGCTTAATGATTACCGCCCCTACGCAGTATCTT. Translated, it gives CASSLMITAPTQYL.

The sample holds many counts of this clonotype. The chain uses TRBV19 and TRBJ2-3; D is perhaps TRBD1 (5 bases). This CDR3 spans 14 amino acids. Germline V lookup: CDR1 LNHDA, CDR2 SQIVND (reference sequence). V was clipped by 5 bases and J by 7 bases, with 16 bases between them. CDR3 nucleotides: TGTGCCAGTAGTGCGGACATGCCGACGAATACGCAGTATTTT. This encodes CASSADMPTNTQYF.

In its sample, this clonotype was seen a few times. This rearrangement joins TRBV5-4 to TRBJ1-5; tentatively, D is TRBD1 (5 bases). V was clipped by 0 bases and J by 5 bases, with 18 bases between them. The CDR3 consists of 17 residues. The V gene's germline CDR1 is SGHNT and CDR2 YYREEE (reference sequence). The CDR3 DNA sequence: TGTGCCAGCAGCTTGGGGGGGGTAAGGGACTTTTATCAGCCCCAGCATTTT. This codes for CASSLGGVRDFYQPQHF. Based on the CDR3 plus reference TRBV5-4 and TRBJ1-5, the full variable domain is ETGVTQSPTHLIKTRGQQVTLRCSSQSGHNTVSWYQQALGQGPQFIFQYYREEENGRGNFPPRFSGLQFPNYSSELNVNALELDDSALYLCASSLGGVRDFYQPQHFGDGTRLSIL.

This clonotype was found once. Being one base from a much bigger clone, this may be a read error. The chain uses TRBV4-1 and TRBJ2-1; maybe TRBD2 (8 bases). This CDR3 has 16 amino acids. Trimming pared 4 bases from V and 5 bases from J, leaving 18 bases between. The germline V gene encodes CDR1 MGHRA and CDR2 YSYEKL. The CDR3 reads CASSRTGTRGHNEQFF. In DNA, the CDR3 is TGCGCCAGCAGCCGAACCGGGACTAGGGGGCACAATGAGCAGTTCTTC.

This clonotype was seen more than once but under ten times. The J gene is TRBJ1-5, the V gene TRBV2; unclear D gene. Trimming took off 4 bases at V and 4 bases at J, with 2 bases between the two ends. The CDR3 loop spans 11 amino acids. Per germline, CDR1 SNHLY and CDR2 FYNNEI. CDR3 sequence (DNA): TGTGCCAGCAGTGTAAATCAGCCCCAGCATTTT. This gives the protein CASSVNQPQHF. Full variable domain (remainder filled in from reference TRBV2 and TRBJ1-5): EPEVTQTPSHQVTQMGQEVILRCVPISNHLYFYWYRQILGQKVEFLVSFYNNEISEKSEIFDDQFSVERPDGSNFTLKIRSTKLEDSAMYFCASSVNQPQHFGDGTRLSIL.

In this sample, this clonotype turned up many times. The gene calls are TRBV10-3 and TRBJ1-5; TRBD1 might be the D (5 bases). The V gene lost 0 bases and the J gene lost 4 bases, with 7 bases spanning the gap. The CDR3 has 14 amino acids. Germline V gives CDR1 ENHRY, CDR2 SYGVKD. CDR3 loop: CAISESQGNQPQHF. In DNA, the CDR3 is TGTGCCATCAGTGAGTCGCAGGGAAATCAGCCCCAGCATTTT.

The chain is built from TRBV7-9 and TRBJ2-7; D unclear. This CDR3 has 14 residues. Germline lookup yields CDR1 SEHNR and CDR2 FQNEAQ (reference sequence). The V and J ends lost 4 bases and 0 bases respectively, with 10 bases between them. The CDR3: CASSSRRTSYEQYF. CDR3 nucleotide sequence: TGTGCCAGCAGCTCCCGACGGACCTCCTACGAGCAGTACTTC. Full variable domain (remainder filled in from reference TRBV7-9 and TRBJ2-7): DTGVSQNPRHKITKRGQNVTFRCDPISEHNRLYWYRQTLGQGPEFLTYFQNEAQLEKSRLLSDRFSAERPKGSFSTLEIQRTEQGDSAMYLCASSSRRTSYEQYFGPGTRLTVT.

The chain couples TRBV25-1 to TRBJ2-6; D is ambiguous. Germline lookup yields CDR1 MGHDK and CDR2 SYGVNS. Trimming cost V 5 bases and J 4 bases, with 12 bases left between them. The CDR3 has 15 residues. The CDR3 nucleotides read TGTGCCAGCAGTCCTGACACCGCCGGGGCCAACGTCCTGACTTTC. Translation: CASSPDTAGANVLTF.

This clonotype was counted only a few times. The V call is TRBV4-2, the J call TRBJ2-1; TRBD2 matches at 16 bases. Germline-derived CDR1 and CDR2 are LGHNA and YNFKEQ. V was pared by 6 bases and J by 9 bases, with 5 bases of the junction left unmatched. This CDR3 is built from 15 residues. CDR3: CASSMGTSGRVEQFF. The DNA for the CDR3 is TGTGCCAGCAGTATGGGGACTAGCGGGAGGGTTGAGCAGTTCTTC.

The chain links TRBV2 to TRBJ2-3; D is possibly TRBD1 (6 bases). CDR3 length: 14 amino acids. The V gene's germline CDR1 is SNHLY and CDR2 FYNNEI. Trimming stripped 5 bases from V and 5 bases from J, with 14 bases between. Here the CDR3 DNA reads TGTGCCAGCAGTCAGCCAGGGGCGGGAGATACGCAGTATTTT. This translates into CASSQPGAGDTQYF.